This T cell receptor (beta chain) was observed in a study of early stage breast cancer tumors. Study-level background: ER+/PR+/HER2- status applied to about 70% of the 16 invasive breast tumors. Average read coverage per sample was roughly 10-fold. Study-level points and caveats: Comparing each tissue with blood distinguished tumor from normal in 14 of 16 patients. Most shared enriched TCRB sequences were commonly generated ones.

The CDR3 consists of 14 residues. Germline CDR1 reads SGHNT; CDR2 reads YENEEA. V was pared by 3 bases and J by 6 bases, with 13 bases between. Assay: immunoSEQ multiplex PCR; the TCRdb copy retains only in-frame clones and omits some. The sample holds some 58,000 clones, about three quarters seen once. A note on this clone: What it binds is unknown.

The sequence came from a person aged 25 to 39 with breast cancer. The rearrangement links TRBV11-3 to TRBJ2-3; D is uncertain. The sample was blood. The CDR3 here is CASSFGKEGDTQYF. DNA for the CDR3: TGTGCCAGCAGCTTCGGAAAGGAAGGGGATACGCAGTATTTT.